Given below is one T cell receptor beta chain in context. What it recognizes is unknown. MiXCR was run by TCRdb on the reads, yielding one entry per CDR3 protein. The sample holds fewer than 350,000 distinct CDR3 sequences, 25% to 30% seen once. This record comes from a study of T cell repertoires in cytomegalovirus infection. Source: cultured PBMCs, taken from culture after CMV antigen stimulation. The TCR was taken from a human donor in good health (CMV status not recorded). Some clones in this sample may be carry-over from other donors' samples.

CDR3 protein: CATRDINTEAFF. In DNA form, the CDR3 reads TGTGCCACCCGGGACATCAACACTGAAGCTTTCTTT. V and J are TRBV3-1 and TRBJ1-1, with D possibly being TRBD1 (6 bases). Germline V gene data show CDR1 as LGHDT and CDR2 as YNNKEL (reference sequence). Trimming pared 10 bases from V and 2 bases from J, leaving 11 bases between. This CDR3 spans 12 amino acids.